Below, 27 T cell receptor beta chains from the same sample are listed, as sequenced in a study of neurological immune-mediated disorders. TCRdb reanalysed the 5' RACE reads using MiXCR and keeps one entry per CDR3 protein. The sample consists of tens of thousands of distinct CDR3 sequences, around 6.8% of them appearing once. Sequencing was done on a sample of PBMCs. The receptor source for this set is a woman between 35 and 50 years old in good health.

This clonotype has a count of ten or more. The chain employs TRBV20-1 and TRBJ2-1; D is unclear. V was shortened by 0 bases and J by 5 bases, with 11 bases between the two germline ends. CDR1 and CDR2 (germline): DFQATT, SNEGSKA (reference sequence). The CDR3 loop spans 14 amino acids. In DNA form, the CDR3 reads TGCAGTGCTAGAGATTCAAGGAGCCACAATGAGCAGTTCTTC. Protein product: CSARDSRSHNEQFF.

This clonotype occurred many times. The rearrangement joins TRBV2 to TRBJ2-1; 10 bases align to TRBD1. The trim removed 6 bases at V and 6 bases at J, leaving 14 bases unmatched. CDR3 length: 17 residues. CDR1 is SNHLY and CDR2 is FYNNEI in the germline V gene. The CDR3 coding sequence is TGTGCCAGCAGGGACACCGGGACAGGGGTTTTGGGCAATGAGCAGTTCTTC. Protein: CASRDTGTGVLGNEQFF.

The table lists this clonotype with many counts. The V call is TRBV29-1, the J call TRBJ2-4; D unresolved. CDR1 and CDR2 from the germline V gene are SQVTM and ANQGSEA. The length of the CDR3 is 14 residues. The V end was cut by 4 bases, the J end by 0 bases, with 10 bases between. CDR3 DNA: TGCAGCGTTGGTTGGGATCTAGCCAAAAACATTCAGTACTTC. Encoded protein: CSVGWDLAKNIQYF.

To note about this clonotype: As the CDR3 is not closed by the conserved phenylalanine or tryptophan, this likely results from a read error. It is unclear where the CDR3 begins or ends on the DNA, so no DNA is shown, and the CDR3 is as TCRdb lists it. CDR3 residues: CSARDREWDNEQLL. The genes are TRBV20-1 and TRBJ2-1; the table's D gene call, TRBD2, was not cross checked with the DNA. Ends included, the CDR3 has 14 residues. Germline assignment: CDR1 DFQATT and CDR2 SNEGSKA (reference sequence).

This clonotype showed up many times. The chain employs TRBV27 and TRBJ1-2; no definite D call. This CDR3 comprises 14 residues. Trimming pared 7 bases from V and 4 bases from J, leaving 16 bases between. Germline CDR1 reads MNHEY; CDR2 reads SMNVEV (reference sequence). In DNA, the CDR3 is TGTGCCAGCAACCCCTCACGGGGAATCTATGGCTACACCTTC. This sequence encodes CASNPSRGIYGYTF.

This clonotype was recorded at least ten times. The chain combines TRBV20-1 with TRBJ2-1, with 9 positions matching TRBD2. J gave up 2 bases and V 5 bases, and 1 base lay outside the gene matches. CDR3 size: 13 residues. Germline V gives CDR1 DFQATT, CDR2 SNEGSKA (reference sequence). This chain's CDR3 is CSAERGAYNEQFF. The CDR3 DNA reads TGCAGTGCTGAGCGGGGGGCCTACAATGAGCAGTTCTTC.

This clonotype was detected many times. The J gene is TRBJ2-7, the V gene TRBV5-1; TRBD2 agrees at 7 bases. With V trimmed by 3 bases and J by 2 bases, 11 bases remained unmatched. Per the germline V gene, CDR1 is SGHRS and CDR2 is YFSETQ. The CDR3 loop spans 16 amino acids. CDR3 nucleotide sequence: TGCGCCAGCAGCTCCCCCGGACTAGGGACCACCTACGAGCAGTACTTC. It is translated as CASSSPGLGTTYEQYF. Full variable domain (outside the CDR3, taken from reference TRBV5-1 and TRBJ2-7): KAGVTQTPRYLIKTRGQQVTLSCSPISGHRSVSWYQQTPGQGLQFLFEYFSETQRNKGNFPGRFSGRQFSNSRSEMNVSTLELGDSALYLCASSSPGLGTTYEQYFGPGTRLTVT.

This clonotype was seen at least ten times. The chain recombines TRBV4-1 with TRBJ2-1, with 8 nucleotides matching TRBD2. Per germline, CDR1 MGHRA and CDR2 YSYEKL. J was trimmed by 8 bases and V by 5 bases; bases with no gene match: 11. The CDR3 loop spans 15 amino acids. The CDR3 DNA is TGCGCCAGCAGCTCACCCGGGACTAGGGGCTATGAGCAGTTCTTC. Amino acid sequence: CASSSPGTRGYEQFF.

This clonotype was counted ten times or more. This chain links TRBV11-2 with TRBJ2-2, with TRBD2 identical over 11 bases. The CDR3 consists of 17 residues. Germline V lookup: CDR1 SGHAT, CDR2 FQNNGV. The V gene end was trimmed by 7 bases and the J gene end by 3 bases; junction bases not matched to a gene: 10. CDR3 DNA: TGTGCCAGCACGGGGATAGGGACTAGCGGCTACACCGGGGAGCTGTTTTTT. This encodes CASTGIGTSGYTGELFF. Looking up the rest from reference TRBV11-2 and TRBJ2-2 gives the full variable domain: EAGVAQSPRYKIIEKRQSVAFWCNPISGHATLYWYQQILGQGPKLLIQFQNNGVVDDSQLPKDRFSAERLKGVDSTLKIQPAKLEDSAVYLCASTGIGTSGYTGELFFGEGSRLTVL.

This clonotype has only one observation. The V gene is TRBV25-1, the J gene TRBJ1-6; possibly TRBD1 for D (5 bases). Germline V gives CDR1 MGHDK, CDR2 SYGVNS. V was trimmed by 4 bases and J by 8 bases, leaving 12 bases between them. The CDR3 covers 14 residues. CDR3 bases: TGTGCCAGCAGTGGAGGGGCGGACTATTCACCCCTCCACTTT. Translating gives CASSGGADYSPLHF.

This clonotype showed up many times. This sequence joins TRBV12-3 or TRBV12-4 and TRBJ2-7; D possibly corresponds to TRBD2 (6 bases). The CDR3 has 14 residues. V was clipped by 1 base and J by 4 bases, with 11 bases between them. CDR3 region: CASSLGGGRYEQYF. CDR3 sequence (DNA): TGTGCCAGCAGTTTAGGCGGAGGGAGGTACGAGCAGTACTTC.

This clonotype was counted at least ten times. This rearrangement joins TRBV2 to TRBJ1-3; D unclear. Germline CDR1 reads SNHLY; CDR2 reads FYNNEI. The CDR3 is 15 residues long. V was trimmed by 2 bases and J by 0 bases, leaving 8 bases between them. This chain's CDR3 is CASSEIPLSGNTIYF. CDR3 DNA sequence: TGTGCCAGCAGTGAAATTCCCCTCTCTGGAAACACCATATATTTT. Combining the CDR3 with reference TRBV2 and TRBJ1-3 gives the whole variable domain EPEVTQTPSHQVTQMGQEVILRCVPISNHLYFYWYRQILGQKVEFLVSFYNNEISEKSEIFDDQFSVERPDGSNFTLKIRSTKLEDSAMYFCASSEIPLSGNTIYFGEGSWLTVV.

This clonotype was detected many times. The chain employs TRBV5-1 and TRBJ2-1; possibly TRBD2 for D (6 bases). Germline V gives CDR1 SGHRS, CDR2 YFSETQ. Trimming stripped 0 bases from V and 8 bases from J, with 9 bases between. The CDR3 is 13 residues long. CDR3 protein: CASSLDGSDEQFF. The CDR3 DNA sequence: TGCGCCAGCAGCTTGGACGGGAGCGATGAGCAGTTCTTC. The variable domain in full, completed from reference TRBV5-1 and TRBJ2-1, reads KAGVTQTPRYLIKTRGQQVTLSCSPISGHRSVSWYQQTPGQGLQFLFEYFSETQRNKGNFPGRFSGRQFSNSRSEMNVSTLELGDSALYLCASSLDGSDEQFFGPGTRLTVL.

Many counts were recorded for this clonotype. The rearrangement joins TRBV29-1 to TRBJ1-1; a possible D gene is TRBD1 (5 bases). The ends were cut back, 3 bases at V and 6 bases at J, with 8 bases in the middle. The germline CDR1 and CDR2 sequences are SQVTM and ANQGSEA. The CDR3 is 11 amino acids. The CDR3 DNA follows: TGCAGCGTTGACGGGGGATCTGAAGCTTTCTTT. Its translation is CSVDGGSEAFF. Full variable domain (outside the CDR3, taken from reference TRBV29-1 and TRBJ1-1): SAVISQKPSRDICQRGTSLTIQCQVDSQVTMMFWYRQQPGQSLTLIATANQGSEATYESGFVIDKFPISRPNLTFSTLTVSNMSPEDSSIYLCSVDGGSEAFFGQGTRLTVV.

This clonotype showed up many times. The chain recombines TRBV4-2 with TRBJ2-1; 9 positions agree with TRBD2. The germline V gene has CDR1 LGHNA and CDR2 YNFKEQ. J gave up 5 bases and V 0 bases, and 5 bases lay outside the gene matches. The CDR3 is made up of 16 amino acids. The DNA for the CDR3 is TGTGCCAGCAGCCAAGAGGGTAGCGGGGGTAACAATGAGCAGTTCTTC. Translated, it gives CASSQEGSGGNNEQFF.

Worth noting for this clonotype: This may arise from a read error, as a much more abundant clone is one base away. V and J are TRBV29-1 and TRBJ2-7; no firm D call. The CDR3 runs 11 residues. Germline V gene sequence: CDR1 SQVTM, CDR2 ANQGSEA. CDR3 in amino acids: CSVARKDDQYF. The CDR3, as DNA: TGCAGCGTTGCTAGGAAGGACGATCAGTACTTC.

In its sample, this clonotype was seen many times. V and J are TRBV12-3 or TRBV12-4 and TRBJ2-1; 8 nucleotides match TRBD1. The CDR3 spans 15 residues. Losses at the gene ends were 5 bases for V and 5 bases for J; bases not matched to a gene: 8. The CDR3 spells CASSPLGQGNNEQFF. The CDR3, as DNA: TGTGCCAGCAGTCCACTCGGACAGGGAAACAATGAGCAGTTCTTC.

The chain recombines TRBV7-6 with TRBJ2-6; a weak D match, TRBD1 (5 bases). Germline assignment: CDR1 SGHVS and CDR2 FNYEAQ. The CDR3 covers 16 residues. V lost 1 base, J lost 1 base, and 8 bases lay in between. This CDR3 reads CASSLGPGSGANVLTF. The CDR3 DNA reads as TGTGCCAGCAGCTTAGGGCCAGGGTCTGGGGCCAACGTCCTGACTTTC.

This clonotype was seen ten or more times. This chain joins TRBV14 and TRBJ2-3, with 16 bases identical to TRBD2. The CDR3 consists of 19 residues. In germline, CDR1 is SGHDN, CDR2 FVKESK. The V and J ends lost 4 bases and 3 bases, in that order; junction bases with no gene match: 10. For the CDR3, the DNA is TGTGCCAGCAGCCGGTCCGGGACTAGCGGGGGGGCGTCGACAGATACGCAGTATTTT. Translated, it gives CASSRSGTSGGASTDTQYF. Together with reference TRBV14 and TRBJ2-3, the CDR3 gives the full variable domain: EAGVTQFPSHSVIEKGQTVTLRCDPISGHDNLYWYRRVMGKEIKFLLHFVKESKQDESGMPNNRFLAERTGGTYSTLKVQPAELEDSGVYFCASSRSGTSGGASTDTQYFGPGTRLTVL.

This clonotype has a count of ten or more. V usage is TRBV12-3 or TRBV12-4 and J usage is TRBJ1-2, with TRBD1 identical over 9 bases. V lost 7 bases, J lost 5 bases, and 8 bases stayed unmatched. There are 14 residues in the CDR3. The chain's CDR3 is CASNNRGLKYGYTF. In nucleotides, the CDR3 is TGTGCCAGCAACAACAGGGGGCTTAAATATGGCTACACCTTC.

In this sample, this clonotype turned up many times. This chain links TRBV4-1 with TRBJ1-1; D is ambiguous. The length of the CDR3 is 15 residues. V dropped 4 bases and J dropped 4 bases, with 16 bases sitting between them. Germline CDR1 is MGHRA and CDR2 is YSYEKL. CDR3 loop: CASSPGDHQFTEAFF. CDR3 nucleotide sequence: TGCGCCAGCAGCCCCGGTGATCATCAATTCACTGAAGCTTTCTTT.

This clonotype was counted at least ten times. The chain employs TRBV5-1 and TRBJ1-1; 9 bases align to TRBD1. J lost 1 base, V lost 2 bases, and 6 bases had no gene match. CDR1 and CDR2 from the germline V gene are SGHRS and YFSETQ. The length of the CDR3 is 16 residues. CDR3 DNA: TGCGCCAGCAGCTTAATAGTACAGGGGGCGAACACTGAAGCTTTCTTT. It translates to CASSLIVQGANTEAFF.

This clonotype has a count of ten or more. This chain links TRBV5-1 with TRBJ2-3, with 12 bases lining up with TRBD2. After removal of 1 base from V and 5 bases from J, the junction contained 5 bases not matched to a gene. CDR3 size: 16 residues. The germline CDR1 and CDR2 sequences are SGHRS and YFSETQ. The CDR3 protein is CASSLTSGGSGDTQYF. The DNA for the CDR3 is TGCGCCAGCAGCTTGACTAGCGGGGGGAGTGGAGATACGCAGTATTTT.

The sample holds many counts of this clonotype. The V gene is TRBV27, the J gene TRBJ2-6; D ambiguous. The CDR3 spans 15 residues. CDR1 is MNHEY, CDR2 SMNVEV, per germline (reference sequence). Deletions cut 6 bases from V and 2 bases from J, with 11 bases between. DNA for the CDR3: TGTGCCAGCAGCCTATATCGGGCTGGGGCCAACGTCCTGACTTTC. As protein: CASSLYRAGANVLTF.

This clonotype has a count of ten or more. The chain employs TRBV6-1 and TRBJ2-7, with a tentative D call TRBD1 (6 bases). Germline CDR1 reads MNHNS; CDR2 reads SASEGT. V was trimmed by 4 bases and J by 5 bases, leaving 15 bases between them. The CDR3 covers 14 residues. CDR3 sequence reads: CASSVNPQGNEQYF. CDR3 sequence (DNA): TGTGCCAGCAGTGTAAACCCACAGGGAAACGAGCAGTACTTC.

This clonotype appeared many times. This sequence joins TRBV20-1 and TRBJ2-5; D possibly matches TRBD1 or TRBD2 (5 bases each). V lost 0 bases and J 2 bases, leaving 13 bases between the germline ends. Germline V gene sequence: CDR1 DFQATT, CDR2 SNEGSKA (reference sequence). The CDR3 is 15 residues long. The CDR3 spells CSARDLEGWQETQYF. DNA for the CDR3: TGCAGTGCTAGAGATCTAGAGGGGTGGCAAGAGACCCAGTACTTC.

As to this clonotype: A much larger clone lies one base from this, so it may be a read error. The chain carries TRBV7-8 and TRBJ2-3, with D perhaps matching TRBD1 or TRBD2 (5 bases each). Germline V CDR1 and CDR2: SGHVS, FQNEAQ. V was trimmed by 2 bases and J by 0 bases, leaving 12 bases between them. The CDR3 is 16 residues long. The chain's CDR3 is CASSLREGISTDTQYF. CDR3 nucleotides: TGTGCCAGCAGCTTAAGAGAGGGGATTAGCACAGATACGCAGTATTTT.